This TCR beta chain was sequenced for a study of blood T cells in healthy people across ages. On this clonotype: Its specificity is not known.

The authors ran a second PCR of roughly 7 to 11 cycles using a sample-barcoded 5' primer and a J-beta primer mix. Samples each returned at least 2.5 million CDR3-containing paired-end reads. TCRdb reprocessed the 5' RACE reads with MiXCR, giving one entry per CDR3 protein. The repertoire consists of 550,000 to 750,000 distinct CDR3 sequences, with over 20% occurring once and the leading ten covering approximately 3.7%. The germline V and J ends were trimmed by 0 bases and 5 bases, with 12 bases remaining between them. CDR3 length: 15 residues. Germline CDR1 reads SEHNR; CDR2 reads FQNEAQ (reference sequence). Study-level points and caveats: Naive and antigen-experienced cells could not be conclusively compared, given unsorted PBMCs. Roughly linear declines in TCR beta diversity per million T cells occurred with age.

The sequenced sample was blood. V usage is TRBV7-9 and J usage is TRBJ2-3, with a tentative D call TRBD2 (6 bases). The receptor comes from a man aged 65 to 79 in good health. The chain's CDR3 is CASSLAAAGVDTQYF. The CDR3 region has the DNA TGTGCCAGCAGCTTAGCGGCAGCGGGCGTAGATACGCAGTATTTT.